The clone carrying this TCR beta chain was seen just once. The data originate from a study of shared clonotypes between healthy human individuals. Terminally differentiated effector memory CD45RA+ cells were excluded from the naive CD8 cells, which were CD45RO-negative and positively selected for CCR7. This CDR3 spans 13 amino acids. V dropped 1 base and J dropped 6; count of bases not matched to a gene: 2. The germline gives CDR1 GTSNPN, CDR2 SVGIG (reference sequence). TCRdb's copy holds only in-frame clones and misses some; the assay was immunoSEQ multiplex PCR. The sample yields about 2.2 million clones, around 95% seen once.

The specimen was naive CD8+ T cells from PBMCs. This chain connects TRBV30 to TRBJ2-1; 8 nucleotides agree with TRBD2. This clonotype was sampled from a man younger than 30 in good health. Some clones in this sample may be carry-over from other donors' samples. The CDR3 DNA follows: TGTGCCTGGAGTGGTCTAGCGGGCAATGAGCAGTTCTTC. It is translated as CAWSGLAGNEQFF.